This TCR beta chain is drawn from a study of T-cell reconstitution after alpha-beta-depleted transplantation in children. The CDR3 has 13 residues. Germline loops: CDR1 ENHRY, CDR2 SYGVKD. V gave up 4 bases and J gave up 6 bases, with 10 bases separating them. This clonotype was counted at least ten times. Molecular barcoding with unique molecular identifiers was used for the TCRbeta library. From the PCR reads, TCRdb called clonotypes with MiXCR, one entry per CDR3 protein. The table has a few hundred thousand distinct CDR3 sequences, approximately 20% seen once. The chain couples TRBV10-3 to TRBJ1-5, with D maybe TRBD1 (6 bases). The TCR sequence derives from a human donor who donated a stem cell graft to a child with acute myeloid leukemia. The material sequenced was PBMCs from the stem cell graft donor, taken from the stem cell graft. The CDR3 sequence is CAISATTGQPQHF. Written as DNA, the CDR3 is TGTGCCATCAGTGCCACGACAGGTCAGCCCCAGCATTTT.